Listed below are T cell receptor beta chains from one sample, sequenced in a study of CD8 T cells in Susac syndrome. Via MiXCR, TCRdb re-called the immunoSEQ multiplex PCR reads, giving one row per CDR3 protein. This sample has some 140,000 distinct CDR3 sequences, with approximately 95% found just once. Input material: CD8+ T cells from PBMCs. The source of these receptors is a human donor with Susac syndrome. Both conserved end residues are part of each CDR3. Each record gives: CDR3 length, D gene, J gene, clone size, V gene, CDR3 protein, CDR3 DNA. A D gene is named only where the DNA matches it firmly. Expanded clones get a size class; other rows say once, few or many, or leave the size out.

12 | . | TRBJ2-3 | . | TRBV7-9 | CASSTVGDTQYF | TGTGCCAGCAGCACAGTTGGAGATACGCAGTATTTT
12 | TRBD2 | TRBJ2-1 | . | TRBV30 | CASKRLAGEQFF | TGTGCCTCTAAACGACTAGCGGGAGAGCAGTTCTTC
13 | . | TRBJ1-5 | . | TRBV29-1 | CSAQVFSNQPQHF | TGCAGCGCCCAGGTCTTTAGTAATCAGCCCCAGCATTTT
18 | . | TRBJ2-6 | . | TRBV9 | CASSVAFAGGVGANVLTF | TGTGCCAGCAGCGTAGCCTTTGCCGGGGGCGTTGGGGCCAACGTCCTGACTTTC
11 | . | TRBJ2-7 | once | TRBV12-3/TRBV12-4 | CASSLADEQYF | TGTGCCAGCAGTTTGGCCGACGAGCAGTACTTC
15 | . | TRBJ2-5 | . | TRBV27 | CASSLNPSGSETQYF | TGTGCCAGCAGTTTAAACCCATCAGGGTCAGAGACCCAGTACTTC
13 | . | TRBJ2-7 | . | TRBV4-1 | CASSQLATYEQYF | TGCGCCAGCAGCCAGCTAGCGACCTACGAGCAGTACTTC
14 | . | TRBJ1-5 | . | TRBV4-1 | CASSQADQNQPQHF | TGCGCCAGCAGCCAAGCGGACCAGAATCAGCCCCAGCATTTT
15 | TRBD2 | TRBJ2-1 | . | TRBV28 | CASLLAGGPPNEQFF | TGTGCCAGTCTGCTAGCGGGAGGGCCCCCCAATGAGCAGTTCTTC
15 | TRBD1 | TRBJ2-7 | . | TRBV3-1 | CASSRGTGLEYEQYF | TGTGCCAGCAGCCGCGGGACAGGGCTTGAATACGAGCAGTACTTC
21 | . | TRBJ2-2 | . | TRBV9 | CASSAPSSFSWGSRNTGELFF | TGTGCCAGCAGCGCCCCATCCTCATTCTCTTGGGGGAGTCGAAACACCGGGGAGCTGTTTTTT
14 | TRBD1 | TRBJ1-1 | . | TRBV27 | CASSGPQGAGEAFF | TGTGCCAGCAGTGGTCCTCAGGGGGCCGGAGAAGCTTTCTTT
14 | TRBD2 | TRBJ2-7 | . | TRBV7-9 | CASRSGLAAYEQYF | TGTGCCAGCAGATCAGGACTAGCCGCCTACGAGCAGTACTTC
15 | TRBD1 | TRBJ2-7 | . | TRBV7-9 | CASSWPGQGFYEQYF | TGTGCCAGCAGTTGGCCGGGACAGGGGTTCTACGAGCAGTACTTC
15 | . | TRBJ2-1 | . | TRBV28 | CASSSRQALYNEQFF | TGTGCCAGCAGTTCAAGACAGGCGCTCTACAATGAGCAGTTCTTC
17 | TRBD2 | TRBJ2-3 | . | TRBV9 | CASSVTPLREAPDTQYF | TGTGCCAGCAGCGTTACCCCCTTACGGGAGGCACCAGATACGCAGTATTTT
16 | TRBD1 | TRBJ1-2 | once | TRBV4-1 | CASSSGTGVEGYGYTF | TGCGCCAGCAGCTCCGGGACAGGGGTAGAGGGCTATGGCTACACCTTC
13 | . | TRBJ2-7 | . | TRBV5-1 | CASIGESSYEQYF | TGCGCCAGCATCGGAGAGAGCTCCTACGAGCAGTACTTC
13 | . | TRBJ2-7 | . | TRBV4-1 | CASSQGRAYEQYF | TGCGCCAGCAGCCAAGGTAGGGCCTACGAGCAGTACTTC
15 | TRBD1 | TRBJ2-1 | . | TRBV7-6 | CASSPPPTGYNEQFF | TGTGCCAGCAGCCCCCCTCCGACAGGGTACAATGAGCAGTTCTTC
14 | . | TRBJ1-5 | . | TRBV7-8 | CASSLEEGRQPQHF | TGTGCCAGCAGCTTAGAAGAGGGAAGGCAGCCCCAGCATTTT
13 | . | TRBJ1-5 | . | TRBV28 | CASRSGAPQPQHF | TGTGCCAGCAGGTCAGGGGCTCCTCAGCCCCAGCATTTT
13 | TRBD1 | TRBJ1-2 | . | TRBV28 | CASSIRGPYGYTF | TGTGCCAGCAGTATCAGGGGGCCTTATGGCTACACCTTC
19 | TRBD2 | TRBJ2-7 | . | TRBV29-1 | CSVDLRETGLAGEGYEQYF | TGCAGCGTTGACCTACGGGAAACCGGACTAGCGGGAGAGGGGTACGAGCAGTACTTC
16 | TRBD2 | TRBJ2-1 | . | TRBV3-1 | CASSQGLAGIYNEQFF | TGTGCCAGCAGCCAAGGACTAGCGGGAATCTACAATGAGCAGTTCTTC
14 | TRBD2 | TRBJ2-7 | once | TRBV20-1 | CSARGTSGHYEQYF | TGCAGTGCTAGGGGGACTAGCGGACACTACGAGCAGTACTTC
13 | . | TRBJ1-1 | . | TRBV20-1 | CSAPMRVYTEAFF | TGCAGTGCGCCGATGAGAGTGTACACTGAAGCTTTCTTT
15 | TRBD2 | TRBJ2-7 | . | TRBV7-9 | CASSHGLAGSYEQYF | TGTGCCAGCAGCCACGGACTAGCGGGAAGCTACGAGCAGTACTTC
14 | . | TRBJ2-7 | . | TRBV4-1 | CASSQGLGVREQYF | TGCGCCAGCAGCCAAGGGTTGGGGGTACGCGAGCAGTACTTC
14 | . | TRBJ1-5 | . | TRBV7-9 | CASSLRTGVPPQHF | TGTGCCAGCAGCCTCCGGACGGGGGTCCCGCCCCAGCATTTT
13 | . | TRBJ2-2 | . | TRBV7-2 | CAKIGVLAGELFF | TGTGCCAAGATTGGGGTCCTAGCCGGGGAGCTGTTTTTT
16 | . | TRBJ2-1 | . | TRBV9 | CASSFPPGSAGNEQFF | TGTGCCAGCAGCTTCCCGCCGGGATCGGCTGGCAATGAGCAGTTCTTC
13 | . | TRBJ2-7 | . | TRBV4-2 | CASSQDGYYEQYF | TGTGCCAGCAGCCAAGACGGATACTACGAGCAGTACTTC
12 | . | TRBJ2-7 | . | TRBV9 | CASSVQGGEQYF | TGTGCCAGCAGCGTACAGGGTGGCGAGCAGTACTTC
11 | . | TRBJ2-2 | . | TRBV29-1 | CSVENNLGLFF | TGCAGCGTTGAAAACAACCTTGGGCTGTTTTTT
16 | TRBD1 | TRBJ1-1 | . | TRBV29-1 | CSVERSGGDMNTEAFF | TGCAGCGTTGAAAGGTCAGGGGGAGATATGAACACTGAAGCTTTCTTT